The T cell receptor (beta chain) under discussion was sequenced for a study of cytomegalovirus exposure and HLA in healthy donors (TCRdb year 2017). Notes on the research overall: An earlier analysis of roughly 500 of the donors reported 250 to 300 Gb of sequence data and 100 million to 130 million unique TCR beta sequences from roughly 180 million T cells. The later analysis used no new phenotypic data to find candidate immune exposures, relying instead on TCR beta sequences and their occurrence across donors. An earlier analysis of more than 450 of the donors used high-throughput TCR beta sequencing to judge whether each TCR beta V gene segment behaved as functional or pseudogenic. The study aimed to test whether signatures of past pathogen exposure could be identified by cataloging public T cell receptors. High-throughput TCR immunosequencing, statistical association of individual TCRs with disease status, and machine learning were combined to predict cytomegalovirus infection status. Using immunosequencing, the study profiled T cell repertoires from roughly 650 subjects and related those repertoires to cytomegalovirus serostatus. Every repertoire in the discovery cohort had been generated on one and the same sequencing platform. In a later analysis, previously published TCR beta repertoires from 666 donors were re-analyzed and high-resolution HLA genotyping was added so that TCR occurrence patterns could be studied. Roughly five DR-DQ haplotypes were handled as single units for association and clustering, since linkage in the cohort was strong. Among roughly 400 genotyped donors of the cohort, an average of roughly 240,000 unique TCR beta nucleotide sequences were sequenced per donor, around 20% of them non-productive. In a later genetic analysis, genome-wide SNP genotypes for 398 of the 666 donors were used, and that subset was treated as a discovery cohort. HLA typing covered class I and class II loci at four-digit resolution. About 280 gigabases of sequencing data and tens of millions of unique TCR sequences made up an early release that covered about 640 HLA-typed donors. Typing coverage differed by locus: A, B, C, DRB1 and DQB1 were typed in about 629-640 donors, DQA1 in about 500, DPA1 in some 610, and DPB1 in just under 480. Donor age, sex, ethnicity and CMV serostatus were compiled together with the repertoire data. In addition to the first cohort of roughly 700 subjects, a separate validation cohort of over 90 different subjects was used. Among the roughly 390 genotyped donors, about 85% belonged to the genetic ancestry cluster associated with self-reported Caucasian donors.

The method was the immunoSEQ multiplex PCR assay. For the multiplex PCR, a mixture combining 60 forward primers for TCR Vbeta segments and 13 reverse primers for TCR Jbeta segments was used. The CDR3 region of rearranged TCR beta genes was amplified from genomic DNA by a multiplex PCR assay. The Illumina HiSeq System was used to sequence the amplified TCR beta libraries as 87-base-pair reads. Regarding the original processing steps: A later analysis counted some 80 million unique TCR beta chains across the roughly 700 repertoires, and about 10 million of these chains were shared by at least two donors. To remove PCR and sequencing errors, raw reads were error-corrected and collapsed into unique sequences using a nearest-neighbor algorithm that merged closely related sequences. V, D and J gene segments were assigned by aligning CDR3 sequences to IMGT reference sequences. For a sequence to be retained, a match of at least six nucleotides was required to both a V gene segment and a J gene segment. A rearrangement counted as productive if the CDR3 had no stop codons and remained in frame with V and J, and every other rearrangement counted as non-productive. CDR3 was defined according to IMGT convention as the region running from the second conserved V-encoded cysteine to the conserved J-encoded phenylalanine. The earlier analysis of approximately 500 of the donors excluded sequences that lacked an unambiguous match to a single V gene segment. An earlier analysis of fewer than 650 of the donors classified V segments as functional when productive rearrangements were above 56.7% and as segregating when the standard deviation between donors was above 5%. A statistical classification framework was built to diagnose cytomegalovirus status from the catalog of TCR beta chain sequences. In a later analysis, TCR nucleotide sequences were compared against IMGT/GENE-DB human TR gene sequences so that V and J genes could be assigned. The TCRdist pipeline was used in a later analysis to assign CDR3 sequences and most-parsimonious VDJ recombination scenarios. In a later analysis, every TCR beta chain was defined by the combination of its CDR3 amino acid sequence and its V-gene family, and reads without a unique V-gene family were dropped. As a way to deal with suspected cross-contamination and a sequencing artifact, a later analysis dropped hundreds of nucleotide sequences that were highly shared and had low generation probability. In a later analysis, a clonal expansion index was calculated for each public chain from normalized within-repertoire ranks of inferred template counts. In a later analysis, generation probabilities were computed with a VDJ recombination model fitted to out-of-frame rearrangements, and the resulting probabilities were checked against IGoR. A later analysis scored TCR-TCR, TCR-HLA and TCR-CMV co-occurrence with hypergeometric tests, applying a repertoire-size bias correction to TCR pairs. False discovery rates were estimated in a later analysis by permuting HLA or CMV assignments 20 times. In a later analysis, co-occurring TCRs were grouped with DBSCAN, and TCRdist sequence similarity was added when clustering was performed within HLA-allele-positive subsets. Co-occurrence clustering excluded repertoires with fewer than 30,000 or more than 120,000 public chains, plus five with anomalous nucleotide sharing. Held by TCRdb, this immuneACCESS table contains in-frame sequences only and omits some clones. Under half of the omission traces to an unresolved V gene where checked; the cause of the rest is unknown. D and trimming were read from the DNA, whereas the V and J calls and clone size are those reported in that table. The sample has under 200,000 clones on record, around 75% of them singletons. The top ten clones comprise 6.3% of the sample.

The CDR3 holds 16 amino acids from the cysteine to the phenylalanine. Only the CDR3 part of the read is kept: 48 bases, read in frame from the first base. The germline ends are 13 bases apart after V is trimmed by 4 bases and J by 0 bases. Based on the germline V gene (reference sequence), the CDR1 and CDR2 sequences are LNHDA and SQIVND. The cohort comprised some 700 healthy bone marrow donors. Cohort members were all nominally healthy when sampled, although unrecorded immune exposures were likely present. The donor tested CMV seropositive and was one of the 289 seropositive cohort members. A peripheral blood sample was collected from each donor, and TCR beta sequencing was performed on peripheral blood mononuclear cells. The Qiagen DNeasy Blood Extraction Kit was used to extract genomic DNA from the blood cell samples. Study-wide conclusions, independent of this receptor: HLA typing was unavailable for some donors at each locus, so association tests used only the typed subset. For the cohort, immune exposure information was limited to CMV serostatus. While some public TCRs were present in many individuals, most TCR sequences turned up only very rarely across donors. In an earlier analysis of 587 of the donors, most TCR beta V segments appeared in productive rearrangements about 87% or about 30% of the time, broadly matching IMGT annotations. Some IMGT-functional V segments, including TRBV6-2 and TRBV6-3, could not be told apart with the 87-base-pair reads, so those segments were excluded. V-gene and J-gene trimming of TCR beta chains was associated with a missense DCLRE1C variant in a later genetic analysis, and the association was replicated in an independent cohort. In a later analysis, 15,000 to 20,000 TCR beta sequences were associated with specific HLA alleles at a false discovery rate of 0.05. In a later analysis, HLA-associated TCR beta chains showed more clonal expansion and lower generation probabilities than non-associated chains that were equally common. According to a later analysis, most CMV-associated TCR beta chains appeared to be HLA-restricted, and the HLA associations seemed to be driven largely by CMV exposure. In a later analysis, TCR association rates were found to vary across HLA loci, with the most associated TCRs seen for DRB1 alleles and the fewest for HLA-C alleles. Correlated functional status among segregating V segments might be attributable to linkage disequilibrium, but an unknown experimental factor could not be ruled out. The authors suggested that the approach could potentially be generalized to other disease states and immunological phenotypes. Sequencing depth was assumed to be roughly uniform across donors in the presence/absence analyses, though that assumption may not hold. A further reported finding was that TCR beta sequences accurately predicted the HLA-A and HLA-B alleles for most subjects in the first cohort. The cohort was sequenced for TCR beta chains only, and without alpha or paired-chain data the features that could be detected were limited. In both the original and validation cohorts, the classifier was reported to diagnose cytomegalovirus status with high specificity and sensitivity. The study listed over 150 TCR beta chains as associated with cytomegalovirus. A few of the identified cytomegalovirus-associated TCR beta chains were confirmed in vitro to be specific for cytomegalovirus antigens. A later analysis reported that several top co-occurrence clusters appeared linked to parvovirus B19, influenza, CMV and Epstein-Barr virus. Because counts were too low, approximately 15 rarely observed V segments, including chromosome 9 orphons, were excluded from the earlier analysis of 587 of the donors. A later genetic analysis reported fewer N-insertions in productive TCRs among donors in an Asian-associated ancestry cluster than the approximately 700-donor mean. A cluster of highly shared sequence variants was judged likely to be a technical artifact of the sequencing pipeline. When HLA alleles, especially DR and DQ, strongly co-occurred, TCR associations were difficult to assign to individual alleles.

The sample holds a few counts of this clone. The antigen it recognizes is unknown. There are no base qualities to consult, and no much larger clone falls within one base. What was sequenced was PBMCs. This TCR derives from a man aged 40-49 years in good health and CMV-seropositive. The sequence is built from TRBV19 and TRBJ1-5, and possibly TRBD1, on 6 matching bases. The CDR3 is CASSTQGLYSNQPQHF. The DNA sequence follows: TGTGCCAGTAGTACTCAGGGGTTATATAGCAATCAGCCCCAGCATTTT.